This TCR beta chain was sequenced for a study of blood T cell repertoires in COVID-19. Study overall: Sources were T cells, B-cell-depleted T cells, or PBMCs; the material itself was cDNA or gDNA.

In the authors' workflow: Estimation of nucleated cell counts was performed using reference gene primer amplification. Sequencing used immunoSEQ multiplex PCR; TCRdb keeps in-frame clones, though not all of them. V and J calls and clone size are given by that table; D and trimming were obtained from the DNA. Here the sample spans about 75,000 clones, more than 75% being singletons. The CDR3 runs to 21 residues. CDR1 and CDR2 from the germline V gene are LGHDT and YNNKEL (reference sequence). Trimming cost V 0 bases and J 0 bases; bases outside gene matches: 17. This chain connects TRBV3-1 (or the pseudogene TRBV3-2) to TRBJ2-7; 10 bases map to TRBD2. The sequenced sample was peripheral blood. This receptor was taken from a human donor in a cohort sampled during active COVID-19. The CDR3 bases are TGTGCCAGCAGCCAAGATGAGGCGTTCAGCGGGAGGGCCAGGAGCTCCTACGAGCAGTACTTC. Residues: CASSQDEAFSGRARSSYEQYF.